One sample yielded the 13 T cell receptor beta chains listed below, sequenced in a study of cytomegalovirus exposure and HLA in healthy donors. The PCR was carried out with 60 Vbeta primers and 13 Jbeta primers. Some clones are missing from TCRdb's copy, which holds only in-frame ones; the method was immunoSEQ multiplex PCR. The repertoire has roughly 89,000 clones, roughly 80% of them found once; the top ten carry 10%. What was sequenced was PBMCs. These TCRs come from a man under 40 in good health and CMV-seropositive.

Concerning this clone itself: At one end, the junction sequence differs from germline, possibly due to a read error. The V gene is TRBV14, the J gene TRBJ2-7; 8 bases agree with TRBD1. This CDR3 is 14 amino acids long. Germline loops: CDR1 SGHDN, CDR2 FVKESK. The CDR3 sequence is CASSSPGQDYKQYF. In DNA form, the CDR3 reads TGTGCCAGCAGCTCACCGGGACAGGACTACAAGCAGTACTTC.

The V gene is TRBV5-4, the J gene TRBJ2-2; no reliable D call. The V gene lost 0 bases and the J gene lost 5 bases, with 8 bases spanning the gap. This CDR3 is 14 amino acids long. Looked up from germline, CDR1 is SGHNT and CDR2 is YYREEE (reference sequence). The CDR3 loop is CASSLVGGTGELFF. CDR3 nucleotides: TGTGCCAGCAGCTTGGTCGGCGGAACCGGGGAGCTGTTTTTT. Full variable domain (remainder filled in from reference TRBV5-4 and TRBJ2-2): ETGVTQSPTHLIKTRGQQVTLRCSSQSGHNTVSWYQQALGQGPQFIFQYYREEENGRGNFPPRFSGLQFPNYSSELNVNALELDDSALYLCASSLVGGTGELFFGEGSRLTVL.

J is TRBJ2-5 and V is TRBV29-1; D call uncertain. Gene TRBJ2-7 matches the end of the DNA better, so the J call may be wrong. Germline V gives CDR1 SQVTM, CDR2 ANQGSEA. The CDR3 length is 11 residues. CDR3 sequence reads: CSVVQNYEQYF. The CDR3 DNA reads TGCAGCGTTGTCCAGAACTACGAGCAGTACTTC.

The rearrangement joins TRBV27 to TRBJ1-5; the match to TRBD1 covers 9 bases. V trimming: 5 bases; J trimming: 7 bases; junction bases outside the gene matches: 6. The CDR3 extends over 14 amino acids. Germline CDR1 is MNHEY and CDR2 is SMNVEV (reference sequence). The CDR3 bases are TGTGCCAGCAGTCCAGGGACAGGGATACAGCCCCAGCATTTT. This sequence encodes CASSPGTGIQPQHF.

The gene calls are TRBV7-3 and TRBJ2-1; 8 bases line up with TRBD1. This CDR3 spans 19 amino acids. Looked up from germline, CDR1 is SGHTA and CDR2 is FQGTGA. V dropped 5 bases and J dropped 6; count of bases not matched to a gene: 21. The CDR3 nucleotides read TGTGCCAGCAGCCCTGGGATGGGGACAGGTTCTATCTCTGGCAATGAGCAGTTCTTC. This sequence encodes CASSPGMGTGSISGNEQFF.

V is TRBV7-9 and J is TRBJ1-5; 9 nucleotides agree with TRBD1. The trim removed 5 bases at V and 2 bases at J, leaving 7 bases unmatched. CDR3 length: 16 amino acids. Germline CDR1 and CDR2: SEHNR and FQNEAQ (reference sequence). The CDR3 is CASSRTGGSGNQPQHF. DNA of the CDR3: TGTGCCAGCAGCCGCACAGGGGGCAGCGGCAATCAGCCCCAGCATTTT.

This chain joins TRBV21-1 and TRBJ2-2; the table names TRBD2, a call not compared with the DNA. TRBV21-1 is an annotated pseudogene. The CDR3 runs to 14 residues. CDR3 bases: TGTGCCAGCAAGGAGGAGGGGCGCACCGGGGAGCTGTTTTTT. It is translated as CASKEEGRTGELFF.

This clone was counted only a few times. V gene TRBV25-1 combines with J gene TRBJ2-5, with D possibly being TRBD2 (6 bases). Trimming took off 8 bases at V and 1 base at J, with 14 bases between the two ends. This CDR3 contains 14 residues. CDR1 and CDR2 (germline): MGHDK, SYGVNS. The CDR3 coding sequence is TGTGCCAGCGGGTGGGCGGGGTCCCAAGAGACCCAGTACTTC. It encodes CASGWAGSQETQYF.

This clone occurred a few times. The V and J genes are TRBV27 and TRBJ2-5; TRBD1 matches at 9 bases. J lost 5 bases, V lost 7 bases, and 5 bases had no gene match. Germline CDR1 reads MNHEY; CDR2 reads SMNVEV (reference sequence). The CDR3 length is 13 residues. The CDR3 DNA sequence: TGTGCCAGCAAACAGGGGGCATCGGAGACCCAGTACTTC. It encodes CASKQGASETQYF.

V gene TRBV7-8 combines with J gene TRBJ2-2; 7 nucleotides line up with TRBD1. The trim removed 2 bases at V and 3 bases at J, leaving 3 bases unmatched. CDR3 length: 15 residues. The V gene's germline CDR1 is SGHVS and CDR2 FQNEAQ. The CDR3 DNA sequence: TGTGCCAGCAGCTTACAGGGGGTTGACACCGGGGAGCTGTTTTTT. Translating it yields CASSLQGVDTGELFF.

The rearrangement uses TRBV4-3 and TRBJ1-1; the D gene is possibly TRBD1 (6 bases). This CDR3 is 16 amino acids long. Per the germline V gene, CDR1 is LGHNA and CDR2 is YSLEER. V was cut by 1 base and J by 0 bases, with 12 bases left in between. The CDR3 bases are TGCGCCAGCAGCCAAGGGGGGGGCAGGGTGAACACTGAAGCTTTCTTT. Amino acid sequence: CASSQGGGRVNTEAFF.

V and J are TRBV9 and TRBJ1-1; 10 bases match TRBD1. Unmatched junction bases numbered 10, after V lost 2 bases and J lost 0 bases. The germline V gene has CDR1 SGDLS and CDR2 YYNGEE. The CDR3 length is 18 residues. The CDR3 DNA follows: TGTGCCAGCAGCGTCAACCCGGGGGGACAGGGGATGAACACTGAAGCTTTCTTT. Translating it yields CASSVNPGGQGMNTEAFF.

This chain joins TRBV6-6 and TRBJ2-5, with D unclear. Germline V lookup: CDR1 MNHNY, CDR2 SVGAGI (reference sequence). The CDR3 runs to 14 residues. V dropped 1 base and J dropped 2 bases, with 8 bases sitting between them. The chain's CDR3 is CASSYFYRQETQYF. For the CDR3, the DNA is TGTGCCAGCAGTTACTTCTACAGACAAGAGACCCAGTACTTC.